This TCR beta chain was captured by sequencing in a study of T cell repertoires in aging, cancer and after chemotherapy. The wider study: Six age groups, ranging from 30 or younger to 70 or older, included the donors. The whole study produced a dataset of roughly 8.8 million TCR reads. Regarding the study as a whole: Compared with age-matched healthy donors, untreated hematological or solid cancer patients showed higher blood TCR clonality.

This clonotype came up a few times. Its specificity is not known. Amplification of TCR beta used genomic DNA extracted from peripheral blood. The CDR3 extends over 12 amino acids. V was pared by 1 base and J by 5 bases, with 8 bases between. In germline, CDR1 is DFQATT, CDR2 SNEGSKA (reference sequence). Rearranged V-D-J TRB sequences were amplified with a mixed TRB-A/B primer pool. TCRdb used MiXCR to reprocess the multiplex PCR reads, holding one entry per CDR3 protein. The sample records under 2,000 distinct CDR3 sequences, roughly 23% being singletons. This rearrangement joins TRBV20-1 to TRBJ2-5; D is possibly TRBD1 (5 bases). The clonotype originates from a human donor with a blood cancer. The sample was blood. In DNA, the CDR3 is TGCAGTGCTAGAGGGGGCAGGGAGACCCAGTACTTC. It translates to CSARGGRETQYF.